This TCR beta chain was captured by sequencing in a study of blood T cell repertoires in COVID-19. About the research overall: The samples span acute and convalescent COVID-19 from the United States, Italy and Spain. PBMCs, B-cell-depleted T cells, or T cells were the source of the cDNA or gDNA that made up the material.

The CDR3 extends over 15 amino acids. The junction had 7 bases not matched to a gene; V was cut back by 4 bases and J by 8 bases. The germline gives CDR1 SGHNT, CDR2 YYREEE (reference sequence). Participant reports of clinical history set cohort assignment. In the authors' workflow: Estimation of nucleated cell counts relied on the amplification of reference gene primers. This table comes from immunoSEQ multiplex PCR, and its TCRdb copy is limited to in-frame clones, with some not included. V, J and clone size are taken as reported in that table, and D and trimming were inferred from the DNA itself. The data hold some 250,000 clones, with under 90% observed a single time.

The clonotype originates from a woman aged 25-40 years with acute COVID-19. The chain carries TRBV5-4 and TRBJ2-3; 13 bases agree with TRBD2. The material sequenced was PBMCs or T cells enriched from blood (not recorded which). The CDR3 loop is CASSPRTSGGLTQYF. CDR3 in DNA: TGTGCCAGCAGCCCTCGGACTAGCGGGGGCCTTACGCAGTATTTT.